One sample yielded the 22 T cell receptor beta chains listed below, sequenced in a study of OX40 agonist ivuxolimab in advanced cancers. Clones were read by immunoSEQ multiplex PCR, and TCRdb kept only the in-frame ones, dropping some. The table has tens of thousands of clones, more than 75% seen once. Sequenced material: CD4+ or CD8+ T cells sorted from blood, taken in a trial of the OX40 agonist ivuxolimab. Receptors originate from an adult with an advanced solid tumor such as melanoma, head and neck, liver or kidney cancer.

J is TRBJ2-7 and V is TRBV28; D not resolved. Germline assignment: CDR1 MDHEN and CDR2 SYDVKM. This CDR3 is built from 13 residues. The V and J ends lost 3 bases and 3 bases respectively, with 9 bases between them. The CDR3 reads CASSFQRNYEQYF. Written as DNA, the CDR3 is TGTGCCAGCAGTTTTCAGAGAAACTACGAGCAGTACTTC.

V gene TRBV2 combines with J gene TRBJ2-5; tentatively, D is TRBD2 (6 bases). Trimming removed 4 bases from V and 1 base from J, with 10 bases in between. The germline V gene encodes CDR1 SNHLY and CDR2 FYNNEI. This CDR3 contains 14 residues. CDR3 sequence (DNA): TGTGCCAGCAGTGCAGCGGGCGCCCAAGAGACCCAGTACTTC. This sequence encodes CASSAAGAQETQYF.

In DNA, the CDR3 is TGTGCCAGCTCACCACCCGGGGACAGCTGGAACACTGAAGCTTTCTTT. It yields the protein CASSPPGDSWNTEAFF. This chain uses TRBV18 with TRBJ1-1; 7 nucleotides agree with TRBD1. This CDR3 has 16 amino acids. Germline V CDR1 and CDR2: KGHSH, LQKENI. V lost 0 bases to trimming and J lost 1 base; unmatched junction nucleotides: 5.

The V call is TRBV18, the J call TRBJ1-1; no definite D call. CDR1 KGHSH and CDR2 LQKENI come from the germline V gene. Trimming removed 6 bases at V and 3 bases at J, with 8 bases between. The length of the CDR3 is 12 residues. Written as DNA, the CDR3 is TGTGCCAGCTCCCCGCGGGACACTGAAGCTTTCTTT. It specifies CASSPRDTEAFF. Together with reference TRBV18 and TRBJ1-1, the CDR3 gives the full variable domain: NAGVMQNPRHLVRRRGQEARLRCSPMKGHSHVYWYRQLPEEGLKFMVYLQKENIIDESGMPKERFSAEFPKEGPSILRIQQVVRGDSAAYFCASSPRDTEAFFGQGTRLTVV.

The chain combines TRBV5-4 with TRBJ2-1, with D unclear. Germline lookup yields CDR1 SGHNT and CDR2 YYREEE (reference sequence). The CDR3 totals 14 residues. The germline V and J ends were trimmed by 4 bases and 7 bases, with 15 bases remaining between them. The CDR3 region has the DNA TGTGCCAGCAGCGCGTCTCGTGGGTTTAATGAGCAGTTCTTC. Translation gives CASSASRGFNEQFF.

The rearrangement joins TRBV19 to TRBJ2-1; 10 bases map to TRBD2. Per the germline V gene, CDR1 is LNHDA and CDR2 is SQIVND (reference sequence). With V trimmed by 0 bases and J by 0 bases, 11 bases remained unmatched. The CDR3 spans 20 residues. The CDR3 nucleotides read TGTGCCAGTAGTATAGATAGGGCTAGCGGGAGACCCAGCTCCTACAATGAGCAGTTCTTC. It is translated as CASSIDRASGRPSSYNEQFF.

The chain uses TRBV4-1 and TRBJ1-2; no reliable D call. V shed 1 base and J shed 3 bases, with 12 bases lying between them. The length of the CDR3 is 15 residues. The germline V gene encodes CDR1 MGHRA and CDR2 YSYEKL. The DNA of the CDR3 is TGCGCCAGCAGCCAAGTGGAAAGCCGGGACTATGGCTACACCTTC. It yields the protein CASSQVESRDYGYTF.

The table lists this clone with a few counts. V and J are TRBV6-6 and TRBJ2-1; no clear D. Germline V lookup: CDR1 MNHNY, CDR2 SVGAGI (reference sequence). The germline V and J ends were trimmed by 6 bases and 8 bases, with 17 bases remaining between them. This CDR3 contains 14 residues. CDR3 amino acids: CASSPSPVEHEQFF. The DNA for the CDR3 is TGTGCCAGCAGCCCCTCCCCTGTGGAACATGAGCAGTTCTTC.

This clone was observed a few times. The rearrangement uses TRBV14 and TRBJ2-6; a weak D match, TRBD1 (5 bases). The CDR3 has 15 residues. Per the germline V gene, CDR1 is SGHDN and CDR2 is FVKESK. V was cut by 5 bases and J by 1 base, with 9 bases left in between. The CDR3 sequence: CASSAQVSGANVLTF. CDR3 nucleotides: TGTGCCAGCAGCGCACAGGTGTCTGGGGCCAACGTCCTGACTTTC.

CDR3 DNA: TGTGCCAGCAGAATCAGGGGAGCCGGCTACAATGAGCAGTTCTTC. Its translation: CASRIRGAGYNEQFF. The chain carries TRBV6-5 and TRBJ2-1; D may be TRBD1 (6 bases). This CDR3 is 15 amino acids long. V was clipped by 6 bases and J by 3 bases, with 15 bases between them. The V gene's germline CDR1 is MNHEY and CDR2 SVGAGI.

This chain joins TRBV7-2 and TRBJ2-2; D gene unclear. This CDR3 is 13 amino acids long. Looked up from germline, CDR1 is SGHTA and CDR2 is FQGNSA. Between the trimmed V and J ends, which lost 0 bases and 7 bases, there was a span of 6 bases. CDR3 DNA: TGTGCCAGCAGCTTAGCGGGAATCGGGGAGCTGTTTTTT. This translates into CASSLAGIGELFF.

The chain uses TRBV6-5 and TRBJ2-7; D possibly corresponds to TRBD2 (5 bases). Trimming cost V 4 bases and J 0 bases, with 10 bases left between them. The CDR3 is 14 residues long. The germline V gene encodes CDR1 MNHEY and CDR2 SVGAGI. The CDR3 bases are TGTGCCAGCAGTTCGGCGGGCTTCTCCTACGAGCAGTACTTC. This codes for CASSSAGFSYEQYF.

The gene calls are TRBV7-9 and TRBJ1-5; weak D call: TRBD1 (5 bases). The CDR3 spans 15 residues. The germline CDR1 and CDR2 sequences are SEHNR and FQNEAQ (reference sequence). Trimming stripped 1 base from V and 7 bases from J, with 14 bases between. The CDR3 coding sequence is TGTGCCAGCAGCTTAGATCAGGGTCCCTGGCAGCCCCAGCATTTT. It specifies CASSLDQGPWQPQHF.

The chain combines TRBV13 with TRBJ1-1; 12 bases agree with TRBD1. V shed 5 bases, J shed 3 bases, and the junction held 7 bases outside the gene matches. The CDR3 sequence is 16 residues long. In germline, CDR1 is PRHDT, CDR2 FYEKMQ (reference sequence). CDR3 DNA sequence: TGTGCCAGCAGCCCCCCGGGACAGGGGGCTGACACTGAAGCTTTCTTT. Protein sequence: CASSPPGQGADTEAFF.

The chain is built from TRBV18 and TRBJ1-1; tentatively, D is TRBD1 (5 bases). V was cut by 4 bases and J by 4 bases, with 22 bases left in between. The CDR3 totals 17 residues. CDR1 is KGHSH and CDR2 is LQKENI in the germline V gene. As DNA, the CDR3 is TGTGCCAGCTCACTACAAGACCCTTCAGCGGGGCTCACTGAAGCTTTCTTT. Residues: CASSLQDPSAGLTEAFF.

V is TRBV19 and J is TRBJ1-3; possibly TRBD1 for D (5 bases). The CDR3 loop spans 14 amino acids. CDR1 and CDR2 (germline): LNHDA, SQIVND (reference sequence). The ends were cut back, 3 bases at V and 3 bases at J, with 9 bases in the middle. The CDR3 DNA sequence: TGTGCCAGTAGTATGACGGGGCGTGGAAACACCATATATTTT. This encodes CASSMTGRGNTIYF.

V is TRBV14 and J is TRBJ2-1, with 9 bases lining up with TRBD2. The CDR3 is 14 amino acids. Germline V gives CDR1 SGHDN, CDR2 FVKESK. The V segment lost 4 bases and the J segment 4 bases; nucleotides outside the gene matches: 2. CDR3 loop: CASSLAGAYNEQFF. The CDR3, as DNA: TGTGCCAGCAGCCTAGCGGGAGCATACAATGAGCAGTTCTTC.

This rearrangement joins TRBV18 to TRBJ2-1; 7 bases fit TRBD2. The CDR3 consists of 16 residues. Trimming removed 4 bases from V and 2 bases from J; junction bases left unmatched: 8. The V gene's germline CDR1 is KGHSH and CDR2 LQKENI. The CDR3 spells CASSLGIGTTYNEQFF. In DNA, the CDR3 is TGTGCCAGCTCACTCGGGATCGGGACTACCTACAATGAGCAGTTCTTC.

In the case of this clone: A much more abundant neighbour one base away suggests this may be a read error. The genes are TRBV5-6 and TRBJ2-5; D may be TRBD2 (5 bases). Germline V gives CDR1 SGHDT, CDR2 YYEEEE. This CDR3 comprises 14 residues. CDR3 in amino acids: CASGLVSDQETQYF. The CDR3 nucleotides are TGTGCCAGCGGCTTGGTTAGCGACCAAGAGACCCAGTACTTC.

This clone was counted a single time. The chain couples TRBV6-6 to TRBJ2-7; no reliable D call. CDR1 and CDR2 from the germline V gene are MNHNY and SVGAGI (reference sequence). The CDR3 has 13 amino acids. V was cut by 4 bases and J by 2 bases, with 9 bases left in between. The CDR3 coding sequence is TGTGCCAGCAGTTCCCCCAACACCTACGAGCAGTACTTC. Amino acids: CASSSPNTYEQYF.

V is TRBV9 and J is TRBJ1-1; no reliable D call. The CDR3 has 14 amino acids. The germline CDR1 and CDR2 sequences are SGDLS and YYNGEE. Trimming cost V 0 bases and J 0 bases, with 6 bases left between them. The CDR3 here is CASSVVPVNTEAFF. DNA of the CDR3: TGTGCCAGCAGCGTAGTACCAGTGAACACTGAAGCTTTCTTT.

V and J are TRBV28 and TRBJ1-5; TRBD1 is a possible D gene (6 bases). Germline CDR1 MDHEN, CDR2 SYDVKM. This CDR3 has 14 amino acids. Trimming cost V 6 bases and J 3 bases, with 12 bases left between them. As DNA, the CDR3 is TGTGCCAGCAGGCCTCAGGGGAACAATCAGCCCCAGCATTTT. Its protein is CASRPQGNNQPQHF.